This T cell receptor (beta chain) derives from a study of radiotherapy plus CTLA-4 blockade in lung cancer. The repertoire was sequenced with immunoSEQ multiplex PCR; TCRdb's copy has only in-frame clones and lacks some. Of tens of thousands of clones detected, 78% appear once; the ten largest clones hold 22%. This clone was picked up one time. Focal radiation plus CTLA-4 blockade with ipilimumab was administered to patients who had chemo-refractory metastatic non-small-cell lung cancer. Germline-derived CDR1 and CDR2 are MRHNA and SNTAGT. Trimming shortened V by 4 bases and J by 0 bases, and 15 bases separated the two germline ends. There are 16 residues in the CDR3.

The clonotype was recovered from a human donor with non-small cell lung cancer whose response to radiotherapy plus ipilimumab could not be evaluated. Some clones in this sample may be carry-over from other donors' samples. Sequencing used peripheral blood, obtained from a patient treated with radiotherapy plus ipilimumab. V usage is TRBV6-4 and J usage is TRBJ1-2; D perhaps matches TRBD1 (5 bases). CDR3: CASSVASGLPNYGYTF. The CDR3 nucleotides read TGTGCCAGCAGTGTGGCCTCAGGGCTACCTAACTATGGCTACACCTTC.